Below are 5 T cell receptor beta chains sequenced from a single sample in a study of blood T cells in healthy people across ages. PCR was performed a second time for 7 to 11 cycles using a sample-barcoded 5' primer and a J-beta primer mix. TCRdb re-called the 5' RACE reads with MiXCR, one entry per CDR3 protein. The table records roughly 720,000 distinct CDR3 sequences, roughly 50% of them present only once. Sequenced input: blood. The receptors shown here come from an elderly man in good health.

This chain links TRBV29-1 with TRBJ2-2; TRBD2 aligns across 14 bases. With V trimmed by 7 bases and J by 3 bases, 7 bases remained unmatched. Germline-derived CDR1 and CDR2 are SQVTM and ANQGSEA. The CDR3 is 16 residues long. The CDR3 protein is CSAQGLAGVHTGELFF. In DNA form, the CDR3 reads TGCAGCGCCCAGGGACTAGCGGGAGTTCACACCGGGGAGCTGTTTTTT.

The chain links TRBV7-3 to TRBJ2-7; TRBD2 aligns across 13 bases. CDR3 length: 15 amino acids. Unmatched junction bases numbered 4, after V lost 3 bases and J lost 5 bases. Germline-derived CDR1 and CDR2 are SGHTA and FQGTGA. Here the CDR3 DNA reads TGTGCCAGCAGCTTGGGACTAGCGGGACTCAACGAGCAGTACTTC. Its translation: CASSLGLAGLNEQYF.

About this clonotype itself: The junction departs from the called germline gene at one end, perhaps through a read error. The V and J genes are TRBV12-3 or TRBV12-4 and TRBJ1-4, with a tentative D call TRBD1 (6 bases). This CDR3 is built from 16 residues. CDR3 region: CASSFRDISTNEKLFF. The CDR3 bases are TGTGCCAGCAGTTTCCGGGACATCTCAACTAATGAAAAGCTGTTTTTT.

This chain joins TRBV29-1 and TRBJ2-5; 7 bases align to TRBD1. V gave up 4 bases and J gave up 5 bases; unmatched junction bases: 10. The CDR3 consists of 14 residues. The germline V gene encodes CDR1 SQVTM and CDR2 ANQGSEA. CDR3 coding DNA: TGCAGCGTTGTGAGTAGGGGGCTAGGGGAGACCCAGTACTTC. It translates to CSVVSRGLGETQYF.

There are a few counts of this clonotype. V usage is TRBV7-9 and J usage is TRBJ1-6; a weak D match, TRBD1 (5 bases). The V end was cut by 7 bases, the J end by 3 bases, with 10 bases between. From germline, CDR1 is SEHNR and CDR2 FQNEAQ (reference sequence). CDR3 length: 14 amino acids. CDR3 region: CASTIDSYNSPLHF. The DNA of the CDR3 is TGTGCCAGCACCATCGACAGCTATAATTCACCCCTCCACTTT.